This passage covers 2 T cell receptor beta chains from one sample sequenced in a study of blood T cell repertoires in COVID-19. Produced via immunoSEQ multiplex PCR; TCRdb's table is partial and in-frame only. The table shows 130,000 or so clones, with more than 75% occurring only once. The sequencing input was peripheral blood. These receptors came from a woman in her sixties or seventies with COVID-19, enrolled during active disease.

The chain has TRBV3-1 (or the pseudogene TRBV3-2) and TRBJ1-3; possible D gene TRBD1, 5 bases. Between the trimmed V and J ends, which lost 8 bases and 2 bases, there was a span of 13 bases. Germline loops: CDR1 LGHDT, CDR2 YNNKEL (reference sequence). The CDR3 contains 14 residues. The CDR3, as DNA: TGTGCCAGCGAGTCGGGGGGTGCTGGAAACACCATATATTTT. Its translation is CASESGGAGNTIYF.

This chain joins TRBV28 and TRBJ1-1, with TRBD1 matching 10 bases. This CDR3 spans 14 amino acids. After removal of 6 bases from V and 5 bases from J, the junction contained 6 bases not matched to a gene. Germline V gene data show CDR1 as MDHEN and CDR2 as SYDVKM. The CDR3 loop reads CASSSPGQGTEAFF. CDR3 DNA sequence: TGTGCCAGCAGCTCCCCGGGACAGGGGACTGAAGCTTTCTTT.